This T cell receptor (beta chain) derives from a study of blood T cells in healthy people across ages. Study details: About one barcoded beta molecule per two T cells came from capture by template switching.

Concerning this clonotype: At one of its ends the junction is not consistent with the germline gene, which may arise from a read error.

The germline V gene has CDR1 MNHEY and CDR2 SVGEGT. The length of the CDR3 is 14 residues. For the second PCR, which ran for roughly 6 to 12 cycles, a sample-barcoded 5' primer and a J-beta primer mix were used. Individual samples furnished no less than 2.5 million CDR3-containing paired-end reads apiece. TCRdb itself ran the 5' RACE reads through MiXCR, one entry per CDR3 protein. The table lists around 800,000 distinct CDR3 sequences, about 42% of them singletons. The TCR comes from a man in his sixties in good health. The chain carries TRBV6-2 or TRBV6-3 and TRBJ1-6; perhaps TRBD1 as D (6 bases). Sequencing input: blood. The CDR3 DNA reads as TGTGCCAGCAGTACGGACAGTAATAATTCGCCCCTCCACTTT. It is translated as CASSTDSNNSPLHF.